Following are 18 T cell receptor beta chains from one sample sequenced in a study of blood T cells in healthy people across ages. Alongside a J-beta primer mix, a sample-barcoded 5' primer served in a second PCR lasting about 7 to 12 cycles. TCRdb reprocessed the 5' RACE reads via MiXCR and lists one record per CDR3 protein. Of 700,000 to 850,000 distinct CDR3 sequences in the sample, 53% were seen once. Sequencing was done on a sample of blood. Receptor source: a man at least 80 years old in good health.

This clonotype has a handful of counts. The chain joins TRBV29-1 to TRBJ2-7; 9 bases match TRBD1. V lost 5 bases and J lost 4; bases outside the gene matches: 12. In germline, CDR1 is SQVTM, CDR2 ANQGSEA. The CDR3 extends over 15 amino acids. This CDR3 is CSVSRTGTGLYEQYF. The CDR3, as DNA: TGCAGCGTTTCCCGTACCGGGACAGGGTTGTACGAGCAGTACTTC.

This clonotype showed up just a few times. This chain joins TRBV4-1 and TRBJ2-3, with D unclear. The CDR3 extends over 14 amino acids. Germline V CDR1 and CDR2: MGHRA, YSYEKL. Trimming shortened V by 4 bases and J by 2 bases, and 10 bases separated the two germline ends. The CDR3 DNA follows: TGCGCCAGCAGCCTTATATGGGACACAGATACGCAGTATTTT. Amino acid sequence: CASSLIWDTDTQYF.

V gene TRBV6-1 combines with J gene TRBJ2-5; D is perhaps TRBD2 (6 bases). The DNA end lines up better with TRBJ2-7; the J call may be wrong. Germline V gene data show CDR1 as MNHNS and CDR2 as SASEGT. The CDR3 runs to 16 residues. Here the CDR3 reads CATRVGWRGFSYEQYF. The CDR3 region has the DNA TGTGCCACGAGAGTTGGGTGGCGGGGCTTCTCCTACGAGCAGTACTTC.

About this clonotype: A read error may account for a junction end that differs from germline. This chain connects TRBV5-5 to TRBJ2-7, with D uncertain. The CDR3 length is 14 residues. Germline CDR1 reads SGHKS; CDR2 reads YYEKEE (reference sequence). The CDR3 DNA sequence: TGTACCAGCAGCTTGCTCGGCACTTCCTACGAGCAGTACTTC. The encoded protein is CTSSLLGTSYEQYF. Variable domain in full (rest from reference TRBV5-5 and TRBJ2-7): DAGVTQSPTHLIKTRGQQVTLRCSPISGHKSVSWYQQVLGQGPQFIFQYYEKEERGRGNFPDRFSARQFPNYSSELNVNALLLGDSALYLCTSSLLGTSYEQYFGPGTRLTVT.

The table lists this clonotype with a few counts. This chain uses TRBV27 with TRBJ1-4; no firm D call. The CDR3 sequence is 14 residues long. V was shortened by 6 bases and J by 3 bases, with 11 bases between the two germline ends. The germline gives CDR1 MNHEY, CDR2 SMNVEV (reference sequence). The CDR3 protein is CASRGYVANEKLFF. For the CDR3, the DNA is TGTGCCAGCAGGGGGTACGTGGCTAATGAAAAACTGTTTTTT.

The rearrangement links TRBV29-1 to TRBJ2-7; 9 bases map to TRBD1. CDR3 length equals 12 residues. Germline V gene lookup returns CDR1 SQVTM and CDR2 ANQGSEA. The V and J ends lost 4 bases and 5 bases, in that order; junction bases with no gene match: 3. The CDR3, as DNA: TGCAGCGTTGGGGACAGGGATCACGAGCAGTACTTC. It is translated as CSVGDRDHEQYF.

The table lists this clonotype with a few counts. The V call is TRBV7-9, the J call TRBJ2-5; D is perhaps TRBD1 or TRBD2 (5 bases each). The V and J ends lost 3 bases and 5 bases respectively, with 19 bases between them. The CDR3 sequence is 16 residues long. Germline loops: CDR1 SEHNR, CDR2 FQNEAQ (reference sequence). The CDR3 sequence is CASSFTRGMSPETQYF. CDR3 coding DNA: TGTGCCAGCAGCTTCACTCGGGGCATGTCCCCGGAGACCCAGTACTTC. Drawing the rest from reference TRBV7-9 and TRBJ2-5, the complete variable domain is DTGVSQNPRHKITKRGQNVTFRCDPISEHNRLYWYRQTLGQGPEFLTYFQNEAQLEKSRLLSDRFSAERPKGSFSTLEIQRTEQGDSAMYLCASSFTRGMSPETQYFGPGTRLLVL.

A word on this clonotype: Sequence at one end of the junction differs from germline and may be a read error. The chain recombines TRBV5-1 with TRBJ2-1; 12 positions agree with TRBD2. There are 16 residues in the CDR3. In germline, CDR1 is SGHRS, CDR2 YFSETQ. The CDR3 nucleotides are TGCGCCAGCAGCTCCCGGACTAGCGGGATCTACAGTGAGCAGTTCTTC. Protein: CASSSRTSGIYSEQFF.

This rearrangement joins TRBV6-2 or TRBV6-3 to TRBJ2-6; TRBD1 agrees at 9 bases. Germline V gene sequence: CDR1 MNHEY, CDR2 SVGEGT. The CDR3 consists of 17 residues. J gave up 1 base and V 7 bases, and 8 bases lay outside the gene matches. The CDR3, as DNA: TGTGCCAGCACCTTACAGGGGGCGCTTTCTGGGGCCAACGTCCTGACTTTC. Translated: CASTLQGALSGANVLTF.

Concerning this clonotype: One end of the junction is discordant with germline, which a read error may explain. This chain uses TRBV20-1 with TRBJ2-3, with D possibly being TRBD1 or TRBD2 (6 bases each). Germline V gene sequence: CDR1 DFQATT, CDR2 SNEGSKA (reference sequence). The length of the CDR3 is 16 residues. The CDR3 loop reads CSVRGNREARTDTQYF. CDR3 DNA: TGCAGTGTTAGAGGGAACAGGGAGGCGAGGACAGATACGCAGTATTTT.

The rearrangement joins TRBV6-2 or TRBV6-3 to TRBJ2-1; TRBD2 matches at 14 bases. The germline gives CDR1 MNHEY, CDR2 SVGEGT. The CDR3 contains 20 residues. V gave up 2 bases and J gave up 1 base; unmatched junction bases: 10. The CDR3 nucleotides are TGTGCCAGCAGTTACCCAGGACTAGCGGGAGGACTGTTTTCCTACAATGAGCAGTTCTTC. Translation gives CASSYPGLAGGLFSYNEQFF.

This CDR3 reads CASGYGSYGYTF. In DNA, the CDR3 is TGTGCTAGTGGTTACGGGAGCTATGGCTACACCTTC. V usage is TRBV12-5 and J usage is TRBJ1-2, with unresolved D. The V and J ends lost 4 bases and 4 bases respectively, with 7 bases between them. CDR1 LGHNT and CDR2 FRNRAP come from the germline V gene. The CDR3 contains 12 residues.

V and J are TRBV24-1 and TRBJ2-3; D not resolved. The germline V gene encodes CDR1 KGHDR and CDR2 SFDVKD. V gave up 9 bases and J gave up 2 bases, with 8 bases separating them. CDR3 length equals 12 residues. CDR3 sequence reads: CATAAPTDTQYF. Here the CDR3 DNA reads TGTGCCACCGCCGCGCCCACAGATACGCAGTATTTT.

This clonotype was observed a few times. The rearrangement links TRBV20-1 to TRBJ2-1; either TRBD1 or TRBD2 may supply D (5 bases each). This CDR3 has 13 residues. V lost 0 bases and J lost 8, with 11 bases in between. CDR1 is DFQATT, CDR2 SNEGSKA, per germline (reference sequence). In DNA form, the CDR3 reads TGCAGTGCTAGAGAGGGGACGTTGGATGAGCAGTTCTTC. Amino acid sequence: CSAREGTLDEQFF.

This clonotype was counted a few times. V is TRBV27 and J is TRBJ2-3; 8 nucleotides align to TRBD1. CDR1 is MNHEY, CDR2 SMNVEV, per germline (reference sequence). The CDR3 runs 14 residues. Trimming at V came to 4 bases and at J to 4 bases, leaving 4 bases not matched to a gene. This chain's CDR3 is CASSYNRGADTQYF. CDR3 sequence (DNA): TGTGCCAGCAGTTATAACAGGGGGGCAGATACGCAGTATTTT.

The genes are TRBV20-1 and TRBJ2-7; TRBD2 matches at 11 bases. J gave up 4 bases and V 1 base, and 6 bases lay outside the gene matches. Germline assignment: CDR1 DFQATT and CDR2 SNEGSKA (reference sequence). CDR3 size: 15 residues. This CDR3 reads CSARGGSGRGYEQYF. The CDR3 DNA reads TGCAGTGCTAGAGGCGGTAGCGGGAGGGGTTACGAGCAGTACTTC.

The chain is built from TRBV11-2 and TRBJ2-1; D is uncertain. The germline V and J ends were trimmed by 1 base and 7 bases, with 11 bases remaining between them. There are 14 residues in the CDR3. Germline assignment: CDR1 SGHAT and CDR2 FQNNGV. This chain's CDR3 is CASSLAGLRNEQFF. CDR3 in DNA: TGTGCCAGCAGCTTAGCGGGTCTAAGGAATGAGCAGTTCTTC.

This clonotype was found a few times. This CDR3 is CASSPRKGPKGYEQYF. DNA for the CDR3: TGTGCCAGCAGCCCCCGGAAAGGGCCAAAGGGCTACGAGCAGTACTTC. This rearrangement joins TRBV12-3 or TRBV12-4 to TRBJ2-7; D is uncertain. Trimming left V 6 bases short and J 3 bases short, with 21 bases between. The CDR3 loop spans 16 amino acids.